This T cell receptor (beta chain) was observed in a study of shared T cell receptors in the human thymus. Measured with immunoSEQ multiplex PCR; TCRdb has only the in-frame clones, and not every one. The sample yields some 640,000 clones, around 87% seen once. Trimming stripped 8 bases from V and 0 bases from J, with 17 bases between. From germline, CDR1 is ENHRY and CDR2 SYGVKD. There are 16 residues in the CDR3. These data also featured in a second study, about human thymus T cells.

This chain links TRBV10-3 with TRBJ1-3, with D possibly TRBD1 on 5 matching bases. This sequence originates from a boy in the first two years of life with a congenital heart defect. Sequencing input: thymocytes. The CDR3 is CAIAPRGGSSGNTIYF. In DNA, the CDR3 is TGTGCCATCGCCCCAAGGGGCGGAAGCTCTGGAAACACCATATATTTT.